The next 25 T cell receptor beta chains were all read from a single sample in a study of beta chain features in type 1 diabetes. Every isolated RNA sample was fully reverse transcribed, so sequencing captured expressed TCRB transcripts. TCRdb's copy holds only in-frame clones and misses some; the assay was immunoSEQ multiplex PCR. Here the sample spans under 900,000 clones, roughly 15% being singletons. The specimen sequenced was naive CD4+ T cells from blood. All receptors come from a woman under 30 in good health.

The chain uses TRBV2 and TRBJ1-2; D not certain. V shed 1 base and J shed 6 bases, with 12 bases lying between them. This CDR3 has 14 residues. The V gene's germline CDR1 is SNHLY and CDR2 FYNNEI. The CDR3 DNA sequence: TGTGCCAGCAGTGAAGGCCCGCCGATTAATGGCTACACCTTC. Its protein product is CASSEGPPINGYTF.

The chain recombines TRBV5-8 with TRBJ2-7; D possibly uses TRBD1 or TRBD2 (5 bases each). CDR1 SGHTS and CDR2 YDEGEE come from the germline V gene. Trimming removed 2 bases at V and 9 bases at J, with 12 bases between. The CDR3 loop spans 12 amino acids. The CDR3 region is CASSFGIGGQYF. The CDR3, as DNA: TGTGCCAGCAGCTTTGGGATTGGGGGGCAGTACTTC.

The gene calls are TRBV5-1 and TRBJ2-5, with D unresolved. Trimming cost V 0 bases and J 3 bases, with 9 bases left between them. The CDR3 is 14 amino acids. Per germline, CDR1 SGHRS and CDR2 YFSETQ. This chain's CDR3 is CASSLEVREETQYF. CDR3 coding DNA: TGCGCCAGCAGCTTGGAGGTCAGAGAAGAGACCCAGTACTTC.

This clone was counted only a few times. This chain uses TRBV6-6 with TRBJ1-2, with 7 bases identical to TRBD1. The ends lost 5 bases at V and 7 bases at J; junction bases unmatched: 7. Per the germline V gene, CDR1 is MNHNY and CDR2 is SVGAGI (reference sequence). This CDR3 has 13 amino acids. The CDR3 here is CASSRQGGGGYTF. The CDR3 DNA sequence: TGTGCCAGCAGTCGACAGGGAGGAGGTGGCTACACCTTC.

This clone has a handful of counts. The chain recombines TRBV2 with TRBJ2-3, with D hard to call. Germline V gives CDR1 SNHLY, CDR2 FYNNEI. V lost 7 bases and J 2 bases, leaving 4 bases between the germline ends. The CDR3 consists of 11 residues. The CDR3 DNA reads TGTGCCAGCAAGGCCACAGATACGCAGTATTTT. Translation: CASKATDTQYF.

There are a few counts of this clone. This sequence joins TRBV9 and TRBJ2-1; unclear D gene. V was clipped by 0 bases and J by 6 bases, with 13 bases between them. Germline V gives CDR1 SGDLS, CDR2 YYNGEE. The CDR3 length is 15 residues. The CDR3 DNA follows: TGTGCCAGCAGCGTAGACGGCCGGTGGGTCAATGAGCAGTTCTTC. It encodes CASSVDGRWVNEQFF.

This clone was detected only a few times. CDR3 nucleotides: TGTGCCATCAGGGACTCGACAGGATTAAACACTGAAGCTTTCTTT. Encoded protein: CAIRDSTGLNTEAFF. The chain is built from TRBV10-3 and TRBJ1-1; weak D call: TRBD1 (6 bases). CDR1 is ENHRY, CDR2 SYGVKD, per germline. This CDR3 contains 15 residues. The V end was cut by 6 bases, the J end by 2 bases, with 16 bases between.

There are a few counts of this clone. The chain combines TRBV4-3 with TRBJ1-5; D is undetermined. This CDR3 is 15 amino acids long. The germline V gene has CDR1 LGHNA and CDR2 YSLEER. V gave up 0 bases and J gave up 1 base, with 7 bases separating them. The CDR3 DNA follows: TGCGCCAGCAGCCAAGAGGGTAGGAGCAATCAGCCCCAGCATTTT. Residues: CASSQEGRSNQPQHF.

The J gene is TRBJ2-1, the V gene TRBV9; 9 bases are a match to TRBD1. The trim removed 0 bases at V and 2 bases at J, leaving 3 bases unmatched. Germline V lookup: CDR1 SGDLS, CDR2 YYNGEE. The CDR3 extends over 16 amino acids. The CDR3 protein is CASSVAGTGPYNEQFF. In DNA form, the CDR3 reads TGTGCCAGCAGCGTAGCCGGGACAGGGCCCTACAATGAGCAGTTCTTC.

This clone was seen more than once but under ten times. V and J are TRBV28 and TRBJ1-5; TRBD1 might be the D (5 bases). V was shortened by 5 bases and J by 4 bases, with 15 bases between the two germline ends. The germline CDR1 and CDR2 sequences are MDHEN and SYDVKM. The CDR3 sequence is 15 residues long. The CDR3 protein is CASSPPFGTNQPQHF. As DNA, the CDR3 is TGTGCCAGCAGTCCCCCCTTCGGGACGAATCAGCCCCAGCATTTT.

In its sample, this clone was seen a few times. This sequence joins TRBV7-9 and TRBJ2-1; D is tentatively TRBD1 or TRBD2 (5 bases each). The CDR3 has 13 residues. Trimming shortened V by 5 bases and J by 12 bases, and 17 bases separated the two germline ends. The germline V gene has CDR1 SEHNR and CDR2 FQNEAQ (reference sequence). Here the CDR3 reads CASSRIQGEGQFF. In DNA form, the CDR3 reads TGTGCCAGCAGCCGAATCCAGGGTGAGGGGCAGTTCTTC.

In its sample, this clone was seen a few times. The genes are TRBV5-4 and TRBJ2-2; maybe TRBD2 (5 bases). CDR3 length: 15 residues. Trimming shortened V by 1 base and J by 2 bases, and 9 bases separated the two germline ends. Germline V gene data show CDR1 as SGHNT and CDR2 as YYREEE (reference sequence). The CDR3 bases are TGTGCCAGCAGCTTGAACGGGATCAACACCGGGGAGCTGTTTTTT. It encodes CASSLNGINTGELFF. The full variable domain, its missing parts supplied by reference TRBV5-4 and TRBJ2-2, is ETGVTQSPTHLIKTRGQQVTLRCSSQSGHNTVSWYQQALGQGPQFIFQYYREEENGRGNFPPRFSGLQFPNYSSELNVNALELDDSALYLCASSLNGINTGELFFGEGSRLTVL.

This clone came up a few times. The same CDR3 arises from other DNA sequences in this sample as well. The chain recombines TRBV20-1 with TRBJ2-2; no definite D call. The CDR3 is 11 residues long. Trimming removed 3 bases at V and 6 bases at J, with 5 bases between. Germline V gives CDR1 DFQATT, CDR2 SNEGSKA (reference sequence). CDR3 sequence: CSASGPGELFF. The CDR3 DNA sequence: TGCAGTGCTAGCGGGCCCGGGGAGCTGTTTTTT.

V gene TRBV2 combines with J gene TRBJ2-1; D gene uncertain. The germline V gene encodes CDR1 SNHLY and CDR2 FYNNEI. V was cut by 6 bases and J by 3 bases, with 6 bases left in between. The CDR3 consists of 12 residues. The CDR3, as DNA: TGTGCCAGCAGGGATAACTACAATGAGCAGTTCTTC. Translating it yields CASRDNYNEQFF.

The chain carries TRBV2 and TRBJ2-2; 7 bases match TRBD1. Germline assignment: CDR1 SNHLY and CDR2 FYNNEI. V lost 4 bases, J lost 5 bases, and 7 bases stayed unmatched. CDR3 length: 15 amino acids. The CDR3 DNA follows: TGTGCCAGCAGTGCTTACCTACAGGGGACCGGGGAGCTGTTTTTT. This sequence encodes CASSAYLQGTGELFF.

This sequence joins TRBV19 and TRBJ1-1; no clear D gene. The CDR3 spans 13 residues. V lost 3 bases and J 0 bases, leaving 5 bases between the germline ends. Germline V CDR1 and CDR2: LNHDA, SQIVND (reference sequence). CDR3 sequence reads: CASSMQLNTEAFF. The DNA of the CDR3 is TGTGCCAGTAGTATGCAGTTGAACACTGAAGCTTTCTTT.

This clone was recorded a few times. The chain has TRBV5-1 and TRBJ2-2; D may be TRBD1 (5 bases). Germline assignment: CDR1 SGHRS and CDR2 YFSETQ. This CDR3 is built from 16 residues. Trimming left V 0 bases short and J 1 base short, with 10 bases between. The CDR3 protein is CASSLATQGNTGELFF. In nucleotides, the CDR3 is TGCGCCAGCAGCTTGGCCACGCAGGGGAACACCGGGGAGCTGTTTTTT.

V usage is TRBV7-8 and J usage is TRBJ2-3, with 8 bases identical to TRBD2. The V gene end was trimmed by 5 bases and the J gene end by 5 bases; junction bases not matched to a gene: 12. Per germline, CDR1 SGHVS and CDR2 FQNEAQ. This CDR3 is built from 16 residues. DNA for the CDR3: TGTGCCAGCAGCCCGATACTAGCGGCACGAGAAGATACGCAGTATTTT. Translating gives CASSPILAAREDTQYF. Based on the CDR3 plus reference TRBV7-8 and TRBJ2-3, the full variable domain is GAGVSQSPRYKVAKRGQDVALRCDPISGHVSLFWYQQALGQGPEFLTYFQNEAQLDKSGLPSDRFFAERPEGSVSTLKIQRTQQEDSAVYLCASSPILAAREDTQYFGPGTRLTVL.

This chain links TRBV28 with TRBJ2-5; 9 bases align to TRBD2. CDR1 and CDR2 from the germline V gene are MDHEN and SYDVKM. CDR3 length equals 17 residues. Unmatched junction bases numbered 13, after V lost 3 bases and J lost 5 bases. This chain's CDR3 is CASSFPRGGRAEETQYF. For the CDR3, the DNA is TGTGCCAGCAGTTTCCCGCGGGGCGGGAGGGCCGAGGAGACCCAGTACTTC.

The chain employs TRBV7-9 and TRBJ2-2; 8 bases are a match to TRBD2. The length of the CDR3 is 15 residues. Germline lookup yields CDR1 SEHNR and CDR2 FQNEAQ (reference sequence). Germline trimming cut 3 bases from V and 11 bases from J; bases unmatched to any gene: 11. CDR3 bases: TGTGCCAGCAGCTTTGCTATAGCGGGATTATCCGAGCTGTTTTTT. This encodes CASSFAIAGLSELFF.

The rearrangement links TRBV11-2 to TRBJ2-5; 11 bases match TRBD2. Germline values: CDR1 SGHAT, CDR2 FQNNGV. The V and J ends lost 3 bases and 5 bases, in that order; junction bases with no gene match: 5. The CDR3 loop spans 15 amino acids. CDR3 in amino acids: CASSFLSGRVETQYF. The CDR3 nucleotides are TGTGCCAGCAGCTTTCTTAGCGGGAGGGTGGAGACCCAGTACTTC.

V usage is TRBV4-2 and J usage is TRBJ2-3; tentative D call: TRBD2 (5 bases). CDR3 length: 16 residues. Trimming removed 0 bases at V and 2 bases at J, with 12 bases between. The germline CDR1 and CDR2 sequences are LGHNA and YNFKEQ. CDR3 in amino acids: CASSQESGFSTDTQYF. The CDR3 nucleotides are TGTGCCAGCAGCCAAGAATCGGGATTTTCCACAGATACGCAGTATTTT.

This clone was counted only a few times. The gene calls are TRBV18 and TRBJ2-7, with 8 bases fitting TRBD1. The CDR3 is made up of 13 amino acids. Germline-derived CDR1 and CDR2 are KGHSH and LQKENI. Trimming cost V 5 bases and J 4 bases; bases outside gene matches: 4. CDR3 amino acids: CASSEQGAYEQYF. The CDR3 coding sequence is TGTGCCAGCTCAGAGCAGGGGGCTTACGAGCAGTACTTC.

This clone came up a few times. This chain connects TRBV11-2 to TRBJ2-5, with 7 bases identical to TRBD1. This CDR3 has 15 amino acids. V shed 4 bases, J shed 3 bases, and the junction held 8 bases outside the gene matches. Looked up from germline, CDR1 is SGHAT and CDR2 is FQNNGV. The CDR3 DNA reads as TGTGCCAGCAGCTCCCTTGGACAGGTTGAAGAGACCCAGTACTTC. The encoded protein is CASSSLGQVEETQYF.

This clone was observed a few times. The gene calls are TRBV9 and TRBJ2-1; 13 bases map to TRBD2. This CDR3 has 19 residues. V shed 0 bases, J shed 1 base, and the junction held 7 bases outside the gene matches. Germline V gene sequence: CDR1 SGDLS, CDR2 YYNGEE. CDR3 residues: CASSVGGLAGIGSYNEQFF. The CDR3 DNA sequence: TGTGCCAGCAGCGTAGGGGGACTAGCGGGAATCGGATCCTACAATGAGCAGTTCTTC.